The subject of this entry is one TCR beta chain. Its antigen is as yet unknown. This sample was included in a study of T cell repertoires in cytomegalovirus infection. Looking at the study overall: CMV infection together with matching HLA type was indicated by public TCR beta signatures.

The study's findings and limits: What dominated the ex vivo response were HLA-C-restricted CMV-specific TCR beta clonotypes.

TCRdb re-called the reads through MiXCR, storing one row per CDR3 protein. This table has more than 85,000 distinct CDR3 sequences, 25% to 30% appearing once. The specimen comprised CD8+ T cells from cultured PBMCs, sampled from culture after CMV antigen stimulation. The sequence came from a human donor in good health (CMV status not recorded). Some clones in this sample may be carry-over from other donors' samples.

CDR3: CASSLPGGSYEQYF. CDR3 coding DNA: TGTGCCAGCAGTTTACCGGGAGGATCCTACGAGCAGTACTTC. The V and J genes are TRBV28 and TRBJ2-7; 7 bases map to TRBD2. V lost 2 bases and J lost 1; bases outside the gene matches: 2. This CDR3 comprises 14 residues. Germline values: CDR1 MDHEN, CDR2 SYDVKM.